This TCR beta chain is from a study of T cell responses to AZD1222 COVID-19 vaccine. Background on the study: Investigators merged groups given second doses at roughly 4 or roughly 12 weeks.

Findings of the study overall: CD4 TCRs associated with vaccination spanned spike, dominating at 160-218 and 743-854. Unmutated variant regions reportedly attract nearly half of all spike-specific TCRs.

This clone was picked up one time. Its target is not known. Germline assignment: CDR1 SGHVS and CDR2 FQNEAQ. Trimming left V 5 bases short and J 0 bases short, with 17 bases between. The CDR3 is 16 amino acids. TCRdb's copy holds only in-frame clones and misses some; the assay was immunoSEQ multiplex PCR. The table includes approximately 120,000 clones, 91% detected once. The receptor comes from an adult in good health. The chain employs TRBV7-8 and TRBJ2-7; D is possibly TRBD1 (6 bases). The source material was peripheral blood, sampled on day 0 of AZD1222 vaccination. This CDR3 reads CASSPSPDRSSYEQYF. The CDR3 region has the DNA TGTGCCAGCAGCCCCTCCCCCGACAGGAGCTCCTACGAGCAGTACTTC.